The clone carrying this T cell receptor beta chain was counted between two and nine times. These data originate in a study of T cells in Graves' hyperthyroidism and ophthalmopathy. The germline CDR1 and CDR2 sequences are SEHNR and FQNEAQ (reference sequence). The CDR3 extends over 19 amino acids. V was pared by 3 bases and J by 0 bases, with 11 bases of the junction left unmatched. Researchers amplified the TCR beta CDR3 regions from RNA transcripts. A first-round RT-PCR of the TCR CDR3 used the HTBI primer set. TCRdb processed the multiplex PCR reads anew with MiXCR; each CDR3 protein has one entry. In the table there are approximately 590,000 distinct CDR3 sequences, approximately 14% of which are singletons.

The sample was blood. This TCR came from a woman younger than 45 with Graves' hyperthyroidism. The J gene is TRBJ1-6, the V gene TRBV7-9; 7 positions match TRBD1. The CDR3 region has the DNA TGTGCCAGCAGCTTCTTCGTTAAGACAGGGAGCTCCTATAATTCACCCCTCCACTTT. Encoded protein: CASSFFVKTGSSYNSPLHF. The entire variable domain, with the rest obtained from reference TRBV7-9 and TRBJ1-6, is as follows: DTGVSQNPRHKITKRGQNVTFRCDPISEHNRLYWYRQTLGQGPEFLTYFQNEAQLEKSRLLSDRFSAERPKGSFSTLEIQRTEQGDSAMYLCASSFFVKTGSSYNSPLHFGNGTRLTVT.